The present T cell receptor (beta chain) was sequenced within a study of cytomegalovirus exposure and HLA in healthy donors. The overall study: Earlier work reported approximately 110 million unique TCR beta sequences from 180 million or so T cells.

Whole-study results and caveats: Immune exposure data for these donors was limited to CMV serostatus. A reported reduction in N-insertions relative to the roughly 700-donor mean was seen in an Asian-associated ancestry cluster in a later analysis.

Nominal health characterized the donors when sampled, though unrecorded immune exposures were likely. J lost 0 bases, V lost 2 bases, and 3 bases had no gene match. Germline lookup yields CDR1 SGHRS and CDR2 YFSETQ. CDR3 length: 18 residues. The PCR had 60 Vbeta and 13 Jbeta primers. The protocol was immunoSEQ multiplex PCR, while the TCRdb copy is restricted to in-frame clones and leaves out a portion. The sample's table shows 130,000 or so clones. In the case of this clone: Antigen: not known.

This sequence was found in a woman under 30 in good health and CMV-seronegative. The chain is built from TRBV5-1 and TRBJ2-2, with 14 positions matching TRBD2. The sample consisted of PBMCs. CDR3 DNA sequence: TGCGCCAGCAGCTTATTGACTAGCGGGAGGGCGAACACCGGGGAGCTGTTTTTT. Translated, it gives CASSLLTSGRANTGELFF.